This T cell receptor (beta chain) was profiled in a study of blood T cell repertoires in COVID-19. Study at large: The study drew acute and convalescent COVID-19 samples from the United States, Italy and Spain. T cells, B-cell-depleted T cells, or PBMCs provided the cDNA or gDNA that served as material.

Germline assignment: CDR1 WSHSY and CDR2 SAAADI. CDR3 length: 15 residues. V lost 7 bases and J lost 5, with 21 bases in between. Per the authors' pipeline: Amplification from reference gene primers served as the basis for estimated nucleated cell counts. Assay: immunoSEQ multiplex PCR; the TCRdb copy retains only in-frame clones and omits some. The V and J calls and clone size were taken over from that table, and D and trimming were inferred from the DNA. The repertoire consists of 200,000 to 250,000 clones, with 70% to 90% occurring once and the leading ten covering roughly 4.1%. This clonotype was obtained from a man between 50 and 59 years old with acute or convalescent COVID-19. This chain joins TRBV10-2 and TRBJ2-7, with D possibly matching TRBD2 (7 bases). The sample was peripheral blood. CDR3 in DNA: TGCGCCAGCATCCCCGGAAGAGGGGGGGCAAACGAGCAGTACTTC. Protein sequence: CASIPGRGGANEQYF.